These 32 T cell receptor beta chains were all obtained from the same sample, sequenced in a study of blood T cell repertoires in COVID-19. TCRdb's table, derived via immunoSEQ multiplex PCR, lists solely in-frame clones and lacks some. The sample consists of some 170,000 clones, roughly four fifths of them appearing once. Sequenced: peripheral blood. The source of these receptors is a human donor in a cohort sampled during active COVID-19.

V and J are TRBV5-6 and TRBJ2-1; 14 bases agree with TRBD2. There are 15 residues in the CDR3. After removal of 4 bases from V and 9 bases from J, the junction contained 6 bases not matched to a gene. Germline CDR1 SGHDT, CDR2 YYEEEE. CDR3 loop: CASSLRLAGGVEQFF. The DNA for the CDR3 is TGTGCCAGCAGCCTACGACTAGCGGGAGGGGTTGAGCAGTTCTTC. The full variable domain, rest sourced from reference TRBV5-6 and TRBJ2-1, is DAGVTQSPTHLIKTRGQQVTLRCSPKSGHDTVSWYQQALGQGPQFIFQYYEEEERQRGNFPDRFSGHQFPNYSSELNVNALLLGDSALYLCASSLRLAGGVEQFFGPGTRLTVL.

The gene calls are TRBV5-5 and TRBJ2-7; possible D gene TRBD2, 6 bases. This CDR3 spans 14 amino acids. The germline CDR1 and CDR2 sequences are SGHKS and YYEKEE (reference sequence). V gave up 1 base and J gave up 5 bases, with 13 bases separating them. The CDR3 DNA is TGTGCCAGCAGCTTGTACGGGAGTAGCGACGAGCAGTACTTC. It translates to CASSLYGSSDEQYF.

This clone was seen only once. J is TRBJ1-1 and V is TRBV6-5, with no clear D. Per germline, CDR1 MNHEY and CDR2 SVGAGI. With 2 bases removed from V and 1 base from J, the gap between germline ends came to 8 bases. The CDR3 has 14 amino acids. This CDR3 is CASSYVGGNTEAFF. In DNA form, the CDR3 reads TGTGCCAGCAGTTACGTGGGAGGGAACACTGAAGCTTTCTTT.

J is TRBJ1-2 and V is TRBV28; D unclear. Germline V lookup: CDR1 MDHEN, CDR2 SYDVKM. V shed 6 bases and J shed 8 bases, with 19 bases lying between them. This CDR3 comprises 14 residues. For the CDR3, the DNA is TGTGCCAGCAGAGGCTCCAGGCTAGCCCAAGGCTACACCTTC. It is translated as CASRGSRLAQGYTF.

The V gene is TRBV7-3, the J gene TRBJ2-1, with D possibly being TRBD1 (6 bases). This CDR3 spans 15 amino acids. With 0 bases removed from V and 5 bases from J, the gap between germline ends came to 11 bases. Germline CDR1 and CDR2: SGHTA and FQGTGA. CDR3 sequence: CASSLTQGRNNEQFF. In nucleotides, the CDR3 is TGTGCCAGCAGCTTAACACAGGGTCGGAACAATGAGCAGTTCTTC.

This clone was seen a few times. V and J are TRBV5-6 and TRBJ1-4, with 8 bases that match TRBD1. V was clipped by 5 bases and J by 11 bases; unmatched bases: 17. This CDR3 spans 16 amino acids. Germline CDR1 SGHDT, CDR2 YYEEEE. DNA of the CDR3: TGTGCCAGCAGTGGACAGGGATCAGTGGGCGCCCTTAAACTGTTTTTT. The encoded protein is CASSGQGSVGALKLFF.

This clone was counted only a few times. This chain uses TRBV29-1 with TRBJ2-1; TRBD2 matches at 12 bases. Germline V gene data show CDR1 as SQVTM and CDR2 as ANQGSEA. V gave up 5 bases and J gave up 4 bases; unmatched junction bases: 3. This CDR3 region has 14 residues. This chain's CDR3 is CSVRGLAGYNEQFF. The CDR3 DNA is TGCAGCGTTCGAGGACTAGCGGGATACAATGAGCAGTTCTTC.

The V and J genes are TRBV7-2 and TRBJ1-5; TRBD1 might be the D (5 bases). Germline CDR1 reads SGHTA; CDR2 reads FQGNSA. CDR3 length: 16 amino acids. Trimming left V 0 bases short and J 2 bases short, with 11 bases between. The CDR3 DNA is TGTGCCAGCAGCTTAGCCAGCAGGGAAGGCAATCAGCCCCAGCATTTT. Translating it yields CASSLASREGNQPQHF.

This clone turned up a few times. The chain has TRBV19 and TRBJ1-3, with no clear D. Germline CDR1 is LNHDA and CDR2 is SQIVND (reference sequence). This CDR3 is built from 14 residues. V lost 5 bases and J 1 base, leaving 9 bases between the germline ends. The CDR3 loop is CASSRYGSGNTIYF. DNA of the CDR3: TGTGCCAGTAGTCGGTACGGTTCTGGAAACACCATATATTTT.

V usage is TRBV30 and J usage is TRBJ1-4; D may be TRBD1 (6 bases). Per the germline V gene, CDR1 is GTSNPN and CDR2 is SVGIG (reference sequence). V lost 7 bases and J 5 bases, leaving 14 bases between the germline ends. The CDR3 consists of 13 residues. The CDR3 bases are TGTGCCTTGACCGGACAGCCAAATGAAAAACTGTTTTTT. Protein product: CALTGQPNEKLFF. Together with reference TRBV30 and TRBJ1-4, the CDR3 gives the full variable domain: SQTIHQWPATLVQPVGSPLSLECTVEGTSNPNLYWYRQAAGRGLQLLFYSVGIGQISSEVPQNLSASRPQDRQFILSSKKLLLSDSGFYLCALTGQPNEKLFFGSGTQLSVL.

Only a few counts were recorded for this clone. The rearrangement links TRBV6-5 to TRBJ2-7; TRBD2 matches 11 bases. Germline CDR1 reads MNHEY; CDR2 reads SVGAGI. J gave up 5 bases and V 7 bases, and 10 bases lay outside the gene matches. There are 15 residues in the CDR3. This CDR3 is CASNPTSGSFHEQYF. The CDR3 DNA sequence: TGTGCCAGCAACCCAACTAGCGGGAGTTTTCACGAGCAGTACTTC.

The rearrangement links TRBV5-1 to TRBJ2-7; 7 nucleotides agree with TRBD1. From germline, CDR1 is SGHRS and CDR2 YFSETQ. J lost 2 bases, V lost 4 bases, and 6 bases had no gene match. This CDR3 contains 14 residues. The CDR3 DNA follows: TGCGCCAGCAGCAGGGACAGCGCCGCCTACGAGCAGTACTTC. This encodes CASSRDSAAYEQYF.

The chain has TRBV7-9 and TRBJ1-5; weak D call: TRBD1 (6 bases). V was clipped by 5 bases and J by 11 bases, with 10 bases between them. This CDR3 comprises 11 residues. Per germline, CDR1 SEHNR and CDR2 FQNEAQ (reference sequence). This CDR3 is CASSDDRSQHF. CDR3 in DNA: TGTGCCAGCAGCGACGACAGGTCCCAGCATTTT. Filled out from reference TRBV7-9 and TRBJ1-5, the complete variable domain reads DTGVSQNPRHKITKRGQNVTFRCDPISEHNRLYWYRQTLGQGPEFLTYFQNEAQLEKSRLLSDRFSAERPKGSFSTLEIQRTEQGDSAMYLCASSDDRSQHFGDGTRLSIL.

V gene TRBV7-8 combines with J gene TRBJ2-4; 12 bases align to TRBD1. CDR1 SGHVS and CDR2 FQNEAQ come from the germline V gene. V was clipped by 5 bases and J by 6 bases; unmatched bases: 5. CDR3 length: 15 residues. CDR3 DNA: TGTGCCAGCAGCCAAGGGACAGGGGGCACAAACATTCAGTACTTC. Its protein is CASSQGTGGTNIQYF.

This clone showed up just a few times. The J gene is TRBJ1-6, the V gene TRBV14, with D maybe TRBD1 (6 bases). Trimming removed 0 bases at V and 10 bases at J, with 13 bases between. Germline V CDR1 and CDR2: SGHDN, FVKESK. This CDR3 spans 15 amino acids. CDR3 amino acids: CASSQDPRGRSPLHF. In DNA form, the CDR3 reads TGTGCCAGCAGCCAAGATCCCAGGGGAAGGTCACCCCTCCACTTT.

The gene calls are TRBV4-2 and TRBJ2-7; 8 bases agree with TRBD2. V shed 4 bases and J 7 bases; nucleotides not matched to a gene: 3. The CDR3 has 12 residues. Per germline, CDR1 LGHNA and CDR2 YNFKEQ. The CDR3, as DNA: TGTGCCAGCAGCCGAGAGCGGGAGGAGCAGTACTTC. Protein sequence: CASSREREEQYF.

CDR3 in amino acids: CASSDGRGGSRTDTQYF. DNA of the CDR3: TGTGCCAGCAGTGACGGGCGGGGGGGTTCCCGCACAGATACGCAGTATTTT. The rearrangement joins TRBV6-4 to TRBJ2-3, with 9 nucleotides matching TRBD2. This CDR3 region has 17 residues. Germline CDR1 MRHNA, CDR2 SNTAGT. The V and J ends lost 2 bases and 1 base, in that order; junction bases with no gene match: 7.

The CDR3 here is CASSGGSYNEQFF. CDR3 sequence (DNA): TGTGCCAGCAGCGGCGGGAGTTACAATGAGCAGTTCTTC. The chain combines TRBV2 with TRBJ2-1, with 7 bases matching TRBD2. V lost 6 bases to trimming and J lost 4 bases; unmatched junction nucleotides: 3. The CDR3 contains 13 residues. The germline gives CDR1 SNHLY, CDR2 FYNNEI.

This clone was detected once. Here the CDR3 DNA reads TGTGCCAGCAAGCTAGGGGGGGGAGAGACCCAGTACTTC. It encodes CASKLGGGETQYF. V usage is TRBV7-8 and J usage is TRBJ2-5; possible D gene TRBD2, 7 bases. Germline V lookup: CDR1 SGHVS, CDR2 FQNEAQ. Deletions cut 7 bases from V and 4 bases from J, with 13 bases between. The CDR3 is made up of 13 amino acids.

This chain connects TRBV19 to TRBJ2-3; D may be TRBD2 (6 bases). The CDR3 has 14 residues. V lost 6 bases and J 1 base, leaving 11 bases between the germline ends. Looked up from germline, CDR1 is LNHDA and CDR2 is SQIVND (reference sequence). The CDR3 region is CASSPGEGTDTQYF. CDR3 DNA: TGTGCCAGTAGCCCGGGAGAGGGCACAGATACGCAGTATTTT.

The chain has TRBV5-5 and TRBJ1-2; 8 bases are a match to TRBD1. V trimming: 5 bases; J trimming: 6 bases; junction bases outside the gene matches: 6. CDR3 size: 13 residues. Germline assignment: CDR1 SGHKS and CDR2 YYEKEE (reference sequence). The CDR3 coding sequence is TGTGCCAGCAGAAAGGACAGGGATGATGGCTACACCTTC. It translates to CASRKDRDDGYTF.

V is TRBV19 and J is TRBJ1-2; D not resolved. The CDR3 loop spans 13 amino acids. Deletions cut 3 bases from V and 6 bases from J, with 11 bases between. The V gene's germline CDR1 is LNHDA and CDR2 SQIVND (reference sequence). The CDR3 DNA follows: TGTGCCAGTAGTATGCCCGGTCCGAATGGCTACACCTTC. Amino acid sequence: CASSMPGPNGYTF.

The chain carries TRBV19 and TRBJ1-5; D is possibly TRBD1 (5 bases). The CDR3 has 15 residues. With 6 bases removed from V and 0 bases from J, the gap between germline ends came to 12 bases. Per germline, CDR1 LNHDA and CDR2 SQIVND (reference sequence). The CDR3 sequence: CASSPGDYSNQPQHF. Written as DNA, the CDR3 is TGTGCCAGTAGCCCGGGGGATTATAGCAATCAGCCCCAGCATTTT.

The chain joins TRBV3-1 (or the pseudogene TRBV3-2) to TRBJ2-3; TRBD2 aligns across 16 bases. The V gene end was trimmed by 0 bases and the J gene end by 3 bases; junction bases not matched to a gene: 3. CDR3 length equals 18 residues. CDR1 and CDR2 from the germline V gene are LGHDT and YNNKEL (reference sequence). CDR3 DNA: TGTGCCAGCAGCCAAGAGGGACTAGCGGGGGGGGGTACAGATACGCAGTATTTT. This gives the protein CASSQEGLAGGGTDTQYF.

The chain links TRBV4-3 to TRBJ2-3; 9 bases map to TRBD2. Trimming removed 1 base from V and 0 bases from J; junction bases left unmatched: 11. Germline loops: CDR1 LGHNA, CDR2 YSLEER. This CDR3 spans 19 amino acids. CDR3: CASSQAFSGSRPSTDTQYF. CDR3 sequence (DNA): TGCGCCAGCAGCCAAGCCTTTAGCGGGAGTAGACCTAGCACAGATACGCAGTATTTT.

The V gene is TRBV7-3, the J gene TRBJ2-2; 7 nucleotides line up with TRBD1. Losses at the gene ends were 5 bases for V and 4 bases for J; bases not matched to a gene: 4. The CDR3 extends over 14 amino acids. CDR1 and CDR2 from the germline V gene are SGHTA and FQGTGA. The CDR3 DNA follows: TGTGCCAGCAGCCTGGGACAGACCACCGGGGAGCTGTTTTTT. Protein product: CASSLGQTTGELFF.

This CDR3 is CATGDPGYGYTF. CDR3 nucleotide sequence: TGTGCCACCGGGGATCCCGGCTATGGCTACACCTTC. This chain uses TRBV6-5 with TRBJ1-2; D ambiguous. V lost 10 bases, J lost 4 bases, and 13 bases lay in between. Germline loops: CDR1 MNHEY, CDR2 SVGAGI. The CDR3 sequence is 12 residues long.

V is TRBV2 and J is TRBJ2-7, with TRBD2 identical over 7 bases. Unmatched junction bases numbered 11, after V lost 8 bases and J lost 4 bases. The germline CDR1 and CDR2 sequences are SNHLY and FYNNEI. The CDR3 extends over 14 amino acids. CDR3 sequence: CASREASGRYEQYF. CDR3 coding DNA: TGTGCCAGCCGCGAAGCTAGCGGTAGATACGAGCAGTACTTC. The variable domain in full, completed from reference TRBV2 and TRBJ2-7, reads EPEVTQTPSHQVTQMGQEVILRCVPISNHLYFYWYRQILGQKVEFLVSFYNNEISEKSEIFDDQFSVERPDGSNFTLKIRSTKLEDSAMYFCASREASGRYEQYFGPGTRLTVT.

J is TRBJ2-7 and V is TRBV4-1; 7 bases are shared with TRBD1. CDR1 and CDR2 from the germline V gene are MGHRA and YSYEKL. V lost 1 base to trimming and J lost 2 bases; unmatched junction nucleotides: 5. This CDR3 is 15 amino acids long. The CDR3 nucleotides read TGCGCCAGCAGCCAAGGACAGGGAGAAGCCTACGAGCAGTACTTC. Translating gives CASSQGQGEAYEQYF.

The table lists this clone with a few counts. This chain links TRBV6-2 or TRBV6-3 with TRBJ2-7, with a tentative D call TRBD1 (7 bases). V was clipped by 3 bases and J by 4 bases, with 16 bases between them. This CDR3 contains 15 residues. Germline CDR1 and CDR2: MNHEY and SVGEGT. CDR3 DNA: TGTGCCAGCAGTTATCCCTTGACAGGGAGGTACGAGCAGTACTTC. Translation gives CASSYPLTGRYEQYF.

This chain links TRBV5-1 with TRBJ1-1; a weak D match, TRBD1 (5 bases). CDR3 size: 14 residues. The germline V gene encodes CDR1 SGHRS and CDR2 YFSETQ. Trimming pared 7 bases from V and 2 bases from J, leaving 15 bases between. This chain's CDR3 is CASSAGGYNTEAFF. CDR3 coding DNA: TGCGCCAGCTCAGCCGGGGGATACAACACTGAAGCTTTCTTT.

This clone turned up a few times. The chain joins TRBV4-2 to TRBJ1-5, with D hard to call. Germline CDR1 LGHNA, CDR2 YNFKEQ. The CDR3 is made up of 15 amino acids. Trimming pared 1 base from V and 5 bases from J, leaving 12 bases between. The CDR3 DNA is TGTGCCAGCAGCCAAGGACCCCAGGCTGATCAGCCCCAGCATTTT. It codes for CASSQGPQADQPQHF.